This T cell receptor beta chain emerged from a study of beta chain features in type 1 diabetes. Expressed TCRB transcripts got sequenced, as all isolated RNA was reverse transcribed. The protocol was immunoSEQ multiplex PCR, while the TCRdb copy is restricted to in-frame clones and leaves out a portion. The table shows hundreds of thousands of clones, with roughly 11% occurring only once. Trimming shortened V by 4 bases and J by 5 bases, and 5 bases separated the two germline ends. The CDR3 contains 11 residues. From germline, CDR1 is SGHTA and CDR2 FQGTGA. What was sequenced was naive CD4+ T cells from blood. This chain uses TRBV7-3 with TRBJ1-2, with no clear D. This sequence originates from a woman in her twenties or thirties in good health. The DNA of the CDR3 is TGTGCCAGCAGCTCGGGGTATGGCTACACCTTC. It yields the protein CASSSGYGYTF.